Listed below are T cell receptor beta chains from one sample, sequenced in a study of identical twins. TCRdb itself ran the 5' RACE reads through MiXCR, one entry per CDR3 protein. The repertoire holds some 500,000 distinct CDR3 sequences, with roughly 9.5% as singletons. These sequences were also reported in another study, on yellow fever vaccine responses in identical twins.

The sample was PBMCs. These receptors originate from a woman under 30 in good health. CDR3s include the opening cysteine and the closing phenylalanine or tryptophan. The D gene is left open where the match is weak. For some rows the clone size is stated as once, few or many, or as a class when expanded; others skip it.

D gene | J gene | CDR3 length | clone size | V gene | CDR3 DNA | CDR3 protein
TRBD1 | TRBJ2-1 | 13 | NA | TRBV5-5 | TGTGCCAGCAGCTTGGGACAGGGGAACCAGCAGTTCTTC | CASSLGQGNQQFF
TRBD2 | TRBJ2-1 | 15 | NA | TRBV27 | TGTGCCAGCAGCGAATGGGGGGGCTCCTACAATGAGCAGTTCTTC | CASSEWGGSYNEQFF
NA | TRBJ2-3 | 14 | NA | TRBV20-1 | TGCAGTGCTATCATTTCCTCGCAGGGGGATACGCAGTATTTT | CSAIISSQGDTQYF
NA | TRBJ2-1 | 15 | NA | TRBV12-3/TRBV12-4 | TGTGCCAGCAGCCTAATGAGGGGGGCGAACAATGAGCAGTTCTTC | CASSLMRGANNEQFF
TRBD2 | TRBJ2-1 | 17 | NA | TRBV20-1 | TGCAGTGCTACTGGACTAGCGGGAGGGGCCTTCTACAATGAGCAGTTCTTC | CSATGLAGGAFYNEQFF
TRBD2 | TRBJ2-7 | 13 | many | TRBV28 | TGTGCCAGCAGAGGGGAGGGAGCCTACGAGCAGTACTTC | CASRGEGAYEQYF
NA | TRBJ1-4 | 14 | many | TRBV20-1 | TGCAGTGTCACGGGGGGGCTTTTTAATGAAAAACTGTTTTTT | CSVTGGLFNEKLFF
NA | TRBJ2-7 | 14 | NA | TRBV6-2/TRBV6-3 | TGTGCCAGCAGTTACCTGGTGGAGGTGGCCGAGCAGTACTTC | CASSYLVEVAEQYF
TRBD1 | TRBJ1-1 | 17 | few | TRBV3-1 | TGTGCCAGCAGCCAAGAAATTGGACAGGGGAGGAACACTGAAGCTTTCTTT | CASSQEIGQGRNTEAFF
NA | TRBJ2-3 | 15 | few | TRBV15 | TGTGCCACCAGCAGAGATATTAGTAGGACAGATACGCAGTATTTT | CATSRDISRTDTQYF
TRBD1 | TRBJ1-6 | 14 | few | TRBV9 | TGTGCCAGCAGCATTGGACAGGGGGGATCACCCCTCCACTTT | CASSIGQGGSPLHF
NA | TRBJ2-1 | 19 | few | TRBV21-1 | TGTGCCAGCAGCAAAGAGAGGGCCCTCCTGACGGGGGGGGCCATTGAGCAGTTCTTC | CASSKERALLTGGAIEQFF
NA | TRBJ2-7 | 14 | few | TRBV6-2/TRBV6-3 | TGTGCCAGCAGTTACGTTTTTCTAGACTACGAGCAGTACTTC | CASSYVFLDYEQYF
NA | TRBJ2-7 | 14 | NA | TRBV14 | TGTGCCAGCAGCCCCTCCGCGCGATTTAGTGAGCAGTACTTC | CASSPSARFSEQYF
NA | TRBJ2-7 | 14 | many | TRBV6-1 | TGTGCCAGCAGAACCGAAACAGGGTCCTACGAGCAGTACTTC | CASRTETGSYEQYF
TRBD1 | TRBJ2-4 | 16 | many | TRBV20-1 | TGCAGTGCTAGCCCCAGGGGGTTTTCAGCCAAAAACATTCAGTACTTC | CSASPRGFSAKNIQYF
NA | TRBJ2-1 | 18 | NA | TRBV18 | TGTGCCAGCTCATTCCGATCTGGCCGATCGAGCTCCTACAATGAGCAGTTCTTC | CASSFRSGRSSSYNEQFF
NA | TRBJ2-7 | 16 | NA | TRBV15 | TGTGCCACCAGCAGAGATCTTCAAACAGTCTCCTACGAGCAGTACTTC | CATSRDLQTVSYEQYF
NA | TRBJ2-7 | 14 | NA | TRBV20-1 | TGCAGTGCTAGAGTGTGGGGGGGGCCGTACGAGCAGTACTTC | CSARVWGGPYEQYF
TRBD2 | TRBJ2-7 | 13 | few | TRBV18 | TGTGCCAGCTCACCAGGACTAGCCTACGAGCAGTACTTC | CASSPGLAYEQYF
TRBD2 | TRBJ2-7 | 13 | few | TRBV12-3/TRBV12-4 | TGTGCCAGCAGTTGGGGGGGGTTCGGCGAGCAGTACTTC | CASSWGGFGEQYF
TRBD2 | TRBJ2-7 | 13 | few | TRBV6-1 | TGTGCCAGCAGAAGGACTAGCGGCTACGAGCAGTACTTC | CASRRTSGYEQYF
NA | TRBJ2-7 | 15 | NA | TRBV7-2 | TGTGCCAGCAGCCAGGGCAGGACTGTCTCTCACGAGCAGTACTTC | CASSQGRTVSHEQYF
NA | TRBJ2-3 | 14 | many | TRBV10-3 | TGTGCCACGAACTCTCAGGGAAACACAGATACGCAGTATTTT | CATNSQGNTDTQYF
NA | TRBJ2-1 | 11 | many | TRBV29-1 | TGCAGCGTTGACACCCTCCGGGAGCAGTTCTTC | CSVDTLREQFF
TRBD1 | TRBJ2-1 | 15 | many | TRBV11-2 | TGTGCCAGCAGCCTACCAGACAGGGCTTACAATGAGCAGTTCTTC | CASSLPDRAYNEQFF
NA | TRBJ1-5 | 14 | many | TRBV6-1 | TGTGCCAGCAGGCAGGAAGGAGTTGGTCAGCCCCAGCATTTT | CASRQEGVGQPQHF
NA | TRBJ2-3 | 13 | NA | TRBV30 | TGTGCCTGGGCCGGAGGGAGCACAGATACGCAGTATTTT | CAWAGGSTDTQYF
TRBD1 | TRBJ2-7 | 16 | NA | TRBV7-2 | TGTGCCAGCAGCTTAGCGGGGGTGGACAGGGGTTCCGAGCAGTACTTC | CASSLAGVDRGSEQYF
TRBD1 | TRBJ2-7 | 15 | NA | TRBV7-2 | TGTGCCAGCAGCCTCCGGGACAGGGCGACCCGCGAGCAGTACTTC | CASSLRDRATREQYF
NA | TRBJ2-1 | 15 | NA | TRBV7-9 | TGTGCCAGCAGCAAGGACGGACGCGACGGGGATGAGCAGTTCTTC | CASSKDGRDGDEQFF
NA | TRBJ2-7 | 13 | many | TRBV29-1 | TGCAGCGTTGAAGCCAGCCGGGTGGGGGAGCAGTACTTC | CSVEASRVGEQYF
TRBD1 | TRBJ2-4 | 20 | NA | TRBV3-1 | TGTGCCAGCAGCCAAGGTGTCTGGGACAGGGGGCCTAGAGCCAAAAACATTCAGTACTTC | CASSQGVWDRGPRAKNIQYF
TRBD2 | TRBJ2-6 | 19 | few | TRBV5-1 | TGCGCCAGCAGCTCAAGGAGGTGGGAGGGGACCTCTGGGGCCAACGTCCTGACTTTC | CASSSRRWEGTSGANVLTF
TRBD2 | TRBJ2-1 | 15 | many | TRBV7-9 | TGTGCCAGCAGCTTACAGCGGGGGATCTACAATGAGCAGTTCTTC | CASSLQRGIYNEQFF
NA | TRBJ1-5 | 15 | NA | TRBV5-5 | TGTGCCAGCAGATTCGGGACGGGAAGCAATCAGCCCCAGCATTTT | CASRFGTGSNQPQHF
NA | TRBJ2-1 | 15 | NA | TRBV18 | TGTGCCAGCTCACCAGCGAGCCTACCCCGCAATGAGCAGTTCTTC | CASSPASLPRNEQFF
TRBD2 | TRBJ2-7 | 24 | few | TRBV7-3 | TGTGCCAGCAGCTTAAGGGGGCGGACTAGCGGGAGGACCTCCGGAATCGTGTCATTTTACGAGCAGTACTTC | CASSLRGRTSGRTSGIVSFYEQYF
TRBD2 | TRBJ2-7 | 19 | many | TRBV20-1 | TGCAGTGCTAGAGATCCTCCGGGACTAGCGGGACGGAGCTCCTACGAGCAGTACTTC | CSARDPPGLAGRSSYEQYF
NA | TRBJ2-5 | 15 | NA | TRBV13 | TGTGCCAGCGGTTCCGGGAATGCGTTCCAAGAGACCCAGTACTTC | CASGSGNAFQETQYF
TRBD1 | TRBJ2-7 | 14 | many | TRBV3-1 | TGTGCCAGCAGCCACATGGGACAGGGGAACGAGCAGTACTTC | CASSHMGQGNEQYF
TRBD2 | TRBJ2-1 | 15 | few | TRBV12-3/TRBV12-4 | TGTGCCAGCAGTGCCCAGGGAGCGGGAACCAATGAGCAGTTCTTC | CASSAQGAGTNEQFF
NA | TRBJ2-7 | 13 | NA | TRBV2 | TGTGCCAGCAGTTACAGGGCTACCTACGAGCAGTACTTC | CASSYRATYEQYF
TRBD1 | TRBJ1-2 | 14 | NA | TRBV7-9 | TGTGCCATCCCTCGGGACAGGGGGCGCTTCGGCTACACCTTC | CAIPRDRGRFGYTF
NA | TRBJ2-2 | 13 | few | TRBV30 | TGTGCCTGGAGTGGGGGGGTTCCCGGGGAGCTGTTTTTT | CAWSGGVPGELFF
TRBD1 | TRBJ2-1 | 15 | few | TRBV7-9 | TGTGCCAGCAGCTTAGTGTTGGGACAGGGCAATGAGCAGTTCTTC | CASSLVLGQGNEQFF
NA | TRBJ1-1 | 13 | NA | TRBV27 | TGTGCCAGCAGTTTAGGGGGGAACGCTGAAGCTTTCTTT | CASSLGGNAEAFF
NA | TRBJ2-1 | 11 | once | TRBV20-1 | TGCAGTGCTAGAGCCCTGGGGGAGCAGTTCTTC | CSARALGEQFF